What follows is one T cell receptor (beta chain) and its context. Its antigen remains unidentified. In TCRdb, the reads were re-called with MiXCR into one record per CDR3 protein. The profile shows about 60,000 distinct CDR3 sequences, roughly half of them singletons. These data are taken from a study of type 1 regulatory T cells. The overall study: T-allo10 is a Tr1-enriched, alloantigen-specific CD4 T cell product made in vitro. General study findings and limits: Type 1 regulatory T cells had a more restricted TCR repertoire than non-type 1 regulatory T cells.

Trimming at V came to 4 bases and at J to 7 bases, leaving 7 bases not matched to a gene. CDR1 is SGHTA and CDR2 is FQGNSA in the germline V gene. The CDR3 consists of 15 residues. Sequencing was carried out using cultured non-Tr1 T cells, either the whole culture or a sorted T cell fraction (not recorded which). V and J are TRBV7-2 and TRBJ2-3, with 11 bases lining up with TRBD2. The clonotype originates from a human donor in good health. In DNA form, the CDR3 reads TGTGCCAGCAGCTCCGTAGCGGGGGGGCCAAATACGCAGTATTTT. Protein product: CASSSVAGGPNTQYF.